This T cell receptor (beta chain) was captured in a study of cytomegalovirus exposure and HLA in healthy donors. Both 60 Vbeta primers and 13 Jbeta primers went into the PCR. The data were produced by immunoSEQ multiplex PCR, yet TCRdb's version contains in-frame clones alone and is incomplete. The table shows about 77,000 clones, with about 80% occurring only once. This clone was counted a single time. No antigen is known for it. Broader study findings: The authors enumerated over 150 TCR beta chains as linked to cytomegalovirus. In a later analysis, common viral pathogens appeared linked to several of the most significant clusters. Evidence from a later analysis indicated that most CMV-associated TCR beta chains looked HLA-restricted.

Germline lookup yields CDR1 MNHEY and CDR2 SMNVEV (reference sequence). The CDR3 is 14 residues long. Trimming shortened V by 8 bases and J by 7 bases, and 18 bases separated the two germline ends. V usage is TRBV27 and J usage is TRBJ2-4, with a possible D match to TRBD1 (5 bases). Sequences were obtained from PBMCs. The receptor was isolated from a man aged 35-49 years in good health and CMV-seronegative. CDR3 protein: CASGTRTTLNIQYF. CDR3 in DNA: TGTGCCAGCGGTACCCGGACAACTTTGAACATTCAGTACTTC.